This is a list of T cell receptor beta chains from one sample in a study of blood T cell repertoires in COVID-19. Assay used: immunoSEQ multiplex PCR; TCRdb lists only in-frame clones, some missing. The table has 370,000 or so clones, 81% seen once. The sample was peripheral blood. These receptors were obtained from a human donor with acute or convalescent COVID-19. The donor label of this sample is uncertain. Each CDR3 is given with its conserved first and last residue. The D gene is left open where the match is weak. The listing skips clone size in some rows; elsewhere it reads once, few, many or a size class.

D gene: NA; J gene: TRBJ1-5; clone size: NA; V gene: TRBV4-1; CDR3 length: 13; CDR3 DNA: TGCGCCAGCAGCCAAACTGAAGCGGAGCCCCAGCATTTT; CDR3 protein: CASSQTEAEPQHF
D gene: TRBD2; J gene: TRBJ2-3; clone size: NA; V gene: TRBV5-1; CDR3 length: 15; CDR3 DNA: TGCGCCAGCTTACTAGCGGGGGGGCCGGCAGATACGCAGTATTTT; CDR3 protein: CASLLAGGPADTQYF
D gene: TRBD1; J gene: TRBJ1-2; clone size: NA; V gene: TRBV7-9; CDR3 length: 14; CDR3 DNA: TGTGCCAGCAGCCGACAGGGGTCGGACTATGGCTACACCTTC; CDR3 protein: CASSRQGSDYGYTF
D gene: TRBD1; J gene: TRBJ1-3; clone size: NA; V gene: TRBV2; CDR3 length: 15; CDR3 DNA: TGTGCCAGCAGAGAACAGGGGGCCGCTGGAAACACCATATATTTT; CDR3 protein: CASREQGAAGNTIYF
D gene: TRBD2; J gene: TRBJ2-1; clone size: NA; V gene: TRBV29-1; CDR3 length: 14; CDR3 DNA: TGCAGCGTTGACGGACTAGCCTACAACAATGAGCAGTTCTTC; CDR3 protein: CSVDGLAYNNEQFF
D gene: NA; J gene: TRBJ1-4; clone size: once; V gene: TRBV12-5; CDR3 length: 15; CDR3 DNA: TGTGCTAGTGGTTTGTCGCTTGGGGGGGATGAAAAACTGTTTTTT; CDR3 protein: CASGLSLGGDEKLFF
D gene: TRBD2; J gene: TRBJ2-2; clone size: NA; V gene: TRBV11-2; CDR3 length: 16; CDR3 DNA: TGTGCCAGCAGCCGGCTAGCGGGGTGGAACACCGGGGAGCTGTTTTTT; CDR3 protein: CASSRLAGWNTGELFF
D gene: NA; J gene: TRBJ1-6; clone size: NA; V gene: TRBV2; CDR3 length: 16; CDR3 DNA: TGTGCCAGCACCTCAAGGCGGCCACACTATAATTCACCCCTCCACTTT; CDR3 protein: CASTSRRPHYNSPLHF
D gene: TRBD1; J gene: TRBJ2-3; clone size: once; V gene: TRBV5-1; CDR3 length: 17; CDR3 DNA: TGCGCCAGCAGCTTCGGTATGCGGACAGGGGGGGCAGATACGCAGTATTTT; CDR3 protein: CASSFGMRTGGADTQYF
D gene: TRBD1; J gene: TRBJ1-2; clone size: NA; V gene: TRBV6-5; CDR3 length: 14; CDR3 DNA: TGTGCCAGCAGTTACCAGACAGGGGAGGGAGGCTACACCTTC; CDR3 protein: CASSYQTGEGGYTF
D gene: NA; J gene: TRBJ2-2; clone size: NA; V gene: TRBV5-5; CDR3 length: 16; CDR3 DNA: TGTGCCAGCAGCCCTCGACAGGGAGGTAACACCGGGGAGCTGTTTTTT; CDR3 protein: CASSPRQGGNTGELFF
D gene: NA; J gene: TRBJ1-5; clone size: NA; V gene: TRBV5-1; CDR3 length: 14; CDR3 DNA: TGCGCCAGCAGCTGGACGGGGGGGGATCAGCCCCAGCATTTT; CDR3 protein: CASSWTGGDQPQHF
D gene: NA; J gene: TRBJ1-4; clone size: NA; V gene: TRBV12-3/TRBV12-4; CDR3 length: 13; CDR3 DNA: TGTGCCAGCAGACAGAGAACTAATGAAAAACTGTTTTTT; CDR3 protein: CASRQRTNEKLFF
D gene: NA; J gene: TRBJ1-3; clone size: few; V gene: TRBV3-1/TRBV3-2; CDR3 length: 15; CDR3 DNA: TGTGCCAGCAGCCAAGCACAGGGTGGTGGAAACACCATATATTTT; CDR3 protein: CASSQAQGGGNTIYF
D gene: TRBD1; J gene: TRBJ2-7; clone size: NA; V gene: TRBV27; CDR3 length: 14; CDR3 DNA: TGTGCCAGCAGTTTAGGGACAGGGAAGAACGAGCAGTACTTC; CDR3 protein: CASSLGTGKNEQYF
D gene: NA; J gene: TRBJ1-4; clone size: NA; V gene: TRBV4-1; CDR3 length: 16; CDR3 DNA: TGCGCCAGCAGCCGCCTGTGGACTCCGCGGGAGGAAAAACTGTTTTTT; CDR3 protein: CASSRLWTPREEKLFF
D gene: NA; J gene: TRBJ2-1; clone size: NA; V gene: TRBV5-1; CDR3 length: 17; CDR3 DNA: TGCGCCAGCAGCTCTCTGGGACTTATAAGGTCCTACAATGAGCAGTTCTTC; CDR3 protein: CASSSLGLIRSYNEQFF
D gene: NA; J gene: TRBJ2-7; clone size: NA; V gene: TRBV11-2; CDR3 length: 14; CDR3 DNA: TGTGCCAGCAGCTTAGAGCAGGGGGGACACGAGCAGTACTTC; CDR3 protein: CASSLEQGGHEQYF
D gene: TRBD1; J gene: TRBJ1-4; clone size: many; V gene: TRBV28; CDR3 length: 15; CDR3 DNA: TGTGCCAGCAGTCTGGGGGACAGGGCTAATGAAAAACTGTTTTTT; CDR3 protein: CASSLGDRANEKLFF
D gene: NA; J gene: TRBJ2-5; clone size: NA; V gene: TRBV5-4; CDR3 length: 16; CDR3 DNA: TGTGCCAGCAGCTTGGGTAACGGACTCTCACAAGAGACCCAGTACTTC; CDR3 protein: CASSLGNGLSQETQYF
D gene: TRBD1; J gene: TRBJ2-5; clone size: NA; V gene: TRBV28; CDR3 length: 15; CDR3 DNA: TGTGCCAGCAGTTCCCCCGGGACAGGAACGGAGACCCAGTACTTC; CDR3 protein: CASSSPGTGTETQYF
D gene: TRBD1; J gene: TRBJ1-1; clone size: NA; V gene: TRBV20-1; CDR3 length: 14; CDR3 DNA: TGCAGTGCTAGTCGGGACAGGGGGCTCACTGAAGCTTTCTTT; CDR3 protein: CSASRDRGLTEAFF